This paragraph covers one T cell receptor beta chain sequence. The PCR ran on 60 Vbeta and 13 Jbeta primers. Produced via immunoSEQ multiplex PCR; TCRdb's table is partial and in-frame only. This repertoire includes around 74,000 clones. CDR1 is SGHRS, CDR2 YFSETQ, per germline. The CDR3 covers 16 residues. V was trimmed by 0 bases and J by 1 base, leaving 12 bases between them. The sample originates from a study of cytomegalovirus exposure and HLA in healthy donors. This clonotype originated in a man aged 30 to 39 in good health and CMV-seronegative. The sequencing input was PBMCs. The V gene is TRBV5-1, the J gene TRBJ2-3, with a tentative D call TRBD2 (5 bases). The CDR3: CASSLGPTRGTDTQYF. The CDR3, as DNA: TGCGCCAGCAGCTTGGGTCCAACGCGGGGCACAGATACGCAGTATTTT.